This T cell receptor (beta chain) originates from a study of monozygotic twins with inflammatory bowel disease. TCRdb re-called the 5' RACE reads, yielding one record per CDR3 amino acid sequence without DNA. The sample holds approximately 390,000 distinct CDR3 sequences. With no T cell sorting beforehand, total RNA was isolated from whole blood. Input material: blood. The clonotype comes from a human donor with ulcerative colitis or Crohn's disease, or a healthy co-twin of an affected twin (not recorded which).

The CDR3 loop reads CATSGSSSNQPQHF. The chain uses TRBV24-1 and TRBJ1-5. CDR3 length: 14 residues. Germline V gives CDR1 KGHDR, CDR2 SFDVKD.